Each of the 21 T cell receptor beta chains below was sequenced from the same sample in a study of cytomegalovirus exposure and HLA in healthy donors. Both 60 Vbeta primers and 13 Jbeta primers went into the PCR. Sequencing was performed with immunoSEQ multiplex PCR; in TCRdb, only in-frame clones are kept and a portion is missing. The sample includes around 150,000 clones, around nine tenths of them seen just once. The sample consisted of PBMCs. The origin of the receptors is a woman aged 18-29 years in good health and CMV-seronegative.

CDR3 DNA sequence: TGTGCCACAAGAGCCTTAGTAGCGGGGCTGAACACCGGGGAGCTGTTTTTT. This translates into CATRALVAGLNTGELFF. The rearrangement uses TRBV10-3 and TRBJ2-2; 8 nucleotides match TRBD2. Per the germline V gene, CDR1 is ENHRY and CDR2 is SYGVKD. V dropped 10 bases and J dropped 1; count of bases not matched to a gene: 14. The CDR3 has 17 amino acids.

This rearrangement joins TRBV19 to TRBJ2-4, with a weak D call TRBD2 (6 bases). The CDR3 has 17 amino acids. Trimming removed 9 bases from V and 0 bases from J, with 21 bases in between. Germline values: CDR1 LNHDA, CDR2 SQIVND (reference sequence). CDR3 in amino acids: CASLEFGTGEAKNIQYF. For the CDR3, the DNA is TGTGCCAGCCTCGAGTTTGGTACGGGGGAAGCCAAAAACATTCAGTACTTC.

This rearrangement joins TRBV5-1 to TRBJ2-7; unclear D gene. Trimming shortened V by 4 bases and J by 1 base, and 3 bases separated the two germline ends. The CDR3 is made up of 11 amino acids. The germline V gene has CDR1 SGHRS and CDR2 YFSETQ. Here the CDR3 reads CASSTSYEQYF. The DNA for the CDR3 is TGCGCCAGCAGCACATCCTACGAGCAGTACTTC.

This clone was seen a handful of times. The CDR3 bases are TGTGCCAGCAGTCCACTAACCTCGGGAAGCATTCCGGAAAAACTGTTTTTT. It is translated as CASSPLTSGSIPEKLFF. This chain uses TRBV25-1 with TRBJ1-4; D gene unclear. V was clipped by 5 bases and J by 8 bases, with 24 bases between them. The germline V gene has CDR1 MGHDK and CDR2 SYGVNS. This CDR3 is 17 amino acids long.

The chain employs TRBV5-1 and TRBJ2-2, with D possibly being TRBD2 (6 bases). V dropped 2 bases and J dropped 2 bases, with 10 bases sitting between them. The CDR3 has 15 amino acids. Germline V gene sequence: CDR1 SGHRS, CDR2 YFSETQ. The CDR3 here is CASSFGGINTGELFF. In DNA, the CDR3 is TGCGCCAGCAGCTTCGGCGGGATTAACACCGGGGAGCTGTTTTTT.

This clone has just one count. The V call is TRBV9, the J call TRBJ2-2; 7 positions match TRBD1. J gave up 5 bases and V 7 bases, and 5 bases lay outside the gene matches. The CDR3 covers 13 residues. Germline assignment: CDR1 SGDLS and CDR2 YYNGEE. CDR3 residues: CASRDRETGELFF. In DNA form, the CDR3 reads TGTGCCAGCCGAGACAGGGAAACCGGGGAGCTGTTTTTT.

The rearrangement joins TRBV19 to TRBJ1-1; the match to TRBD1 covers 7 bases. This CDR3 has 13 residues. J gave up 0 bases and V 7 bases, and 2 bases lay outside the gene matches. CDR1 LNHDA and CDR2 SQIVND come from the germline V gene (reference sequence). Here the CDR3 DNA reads TGTGCCAGTACCGGACAGGTGAACACTGAAGCTTTCTTT. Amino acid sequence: CASTGQVNTEAFF.

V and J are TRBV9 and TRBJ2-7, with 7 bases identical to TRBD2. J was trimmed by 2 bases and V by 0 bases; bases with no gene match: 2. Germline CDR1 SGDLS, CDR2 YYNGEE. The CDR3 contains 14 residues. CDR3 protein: CASSVESGAYEQYF. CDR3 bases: TGTGCCAGCAGCGTAGAAAGCGGGGCCTACGAGCAGTACTTC.

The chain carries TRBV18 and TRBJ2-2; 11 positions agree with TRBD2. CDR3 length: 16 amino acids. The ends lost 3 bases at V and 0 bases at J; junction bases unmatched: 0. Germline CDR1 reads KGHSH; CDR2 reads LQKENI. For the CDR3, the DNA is TGTGCCAGCTCACCGGGACTAGCGGCGAACACCGGGGAGCTGTTTTTT. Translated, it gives CASSPGLAANTGELFF.

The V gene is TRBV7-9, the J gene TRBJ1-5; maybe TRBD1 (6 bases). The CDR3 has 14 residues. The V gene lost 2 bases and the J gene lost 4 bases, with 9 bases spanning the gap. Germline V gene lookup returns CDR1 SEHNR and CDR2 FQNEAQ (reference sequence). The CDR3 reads CASSLIGTNQPQHF. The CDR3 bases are TGTGCCAGCAGCTTAATAGGGACAAATCAGCCCCAGCATTTT.

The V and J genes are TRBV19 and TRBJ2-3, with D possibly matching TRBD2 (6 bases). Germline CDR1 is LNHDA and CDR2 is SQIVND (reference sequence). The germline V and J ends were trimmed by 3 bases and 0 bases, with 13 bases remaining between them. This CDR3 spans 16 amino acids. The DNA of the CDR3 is TGTGCCAGTAGTATGGGGAGGACGAGGAGCACAGATACGCAGTATTTT. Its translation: CASSMGRTRSTDTQYF.

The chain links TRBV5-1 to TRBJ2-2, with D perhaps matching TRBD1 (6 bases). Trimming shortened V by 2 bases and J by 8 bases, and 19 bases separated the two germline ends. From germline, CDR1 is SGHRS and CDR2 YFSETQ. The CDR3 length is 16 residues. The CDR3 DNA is TGCGCCAGCAGCTTTCTCTCAGTCGTGGGGGCTGGGGAGCTGTTTTTT. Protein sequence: CASSFLSVVGAGELFF.

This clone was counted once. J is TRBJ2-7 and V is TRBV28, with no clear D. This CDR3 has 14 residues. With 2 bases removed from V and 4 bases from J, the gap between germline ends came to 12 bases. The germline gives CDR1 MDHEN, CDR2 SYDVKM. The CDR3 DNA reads TGTGCCAGCAGTTTAAGACCCGGAGAATACGAGCAGTACTTC. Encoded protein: CASSLRPGEYEQYF.

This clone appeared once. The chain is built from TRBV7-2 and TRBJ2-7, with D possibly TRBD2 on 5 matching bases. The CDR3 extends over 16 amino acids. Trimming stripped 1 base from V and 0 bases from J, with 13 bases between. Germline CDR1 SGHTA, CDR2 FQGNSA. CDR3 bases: TGTGCCAGCAGCTTAGGTGTAGCGAGAGTCTCCTACGAGCAGTACTTC. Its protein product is CASSLGVARVSYEQYF.

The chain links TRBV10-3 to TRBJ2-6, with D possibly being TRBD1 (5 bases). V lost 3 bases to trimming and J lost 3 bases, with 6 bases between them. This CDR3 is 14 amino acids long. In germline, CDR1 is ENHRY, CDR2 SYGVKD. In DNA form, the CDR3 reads TGTGCCATCAGTGATACAGGTGGGGCCAACGTCCTGACTTTC. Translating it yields CAISDTGGANVLTF.

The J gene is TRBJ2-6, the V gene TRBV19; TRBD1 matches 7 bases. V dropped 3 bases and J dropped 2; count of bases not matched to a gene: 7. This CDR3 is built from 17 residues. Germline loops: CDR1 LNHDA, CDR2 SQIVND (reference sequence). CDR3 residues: CASSINFDRAGANVLTF. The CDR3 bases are TGTGCCAGTAGTATTAACTTCGACAGGGCTGGGGCCAACGTCCTGACTTTC.

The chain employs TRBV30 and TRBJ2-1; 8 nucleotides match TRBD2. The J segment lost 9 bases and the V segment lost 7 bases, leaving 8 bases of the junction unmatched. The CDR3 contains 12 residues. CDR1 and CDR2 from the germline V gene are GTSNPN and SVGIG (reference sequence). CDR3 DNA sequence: TGTGCCTCCCGGGGGGGAGTGAGTGAGCAGTTCTTC. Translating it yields CASRGGVSEQFF.

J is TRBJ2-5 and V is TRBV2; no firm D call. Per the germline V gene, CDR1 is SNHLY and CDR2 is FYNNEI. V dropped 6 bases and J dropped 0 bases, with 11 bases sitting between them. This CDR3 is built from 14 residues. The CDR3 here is CASREERYQETQYF. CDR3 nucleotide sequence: TGTGCCAGCAGAGAGGAGAGGTACCAAGAGACCCAGTACTTC.

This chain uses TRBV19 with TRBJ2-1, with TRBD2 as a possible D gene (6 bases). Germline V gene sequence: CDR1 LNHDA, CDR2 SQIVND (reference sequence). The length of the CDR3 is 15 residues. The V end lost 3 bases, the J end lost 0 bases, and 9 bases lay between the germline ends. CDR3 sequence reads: CASSISGSSYNEQFF. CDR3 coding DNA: TGTGCCAGTAGTATTTCCGGGAGCTCCTACAATGAGCAGTTCTTC.

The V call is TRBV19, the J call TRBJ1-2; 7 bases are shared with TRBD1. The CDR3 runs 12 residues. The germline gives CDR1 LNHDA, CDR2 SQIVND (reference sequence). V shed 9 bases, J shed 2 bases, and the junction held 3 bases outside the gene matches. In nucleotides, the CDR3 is TGTGCCAGCGAGGGACAGAACTATGGCTACACCTTC. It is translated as CASEGQNYGYTF. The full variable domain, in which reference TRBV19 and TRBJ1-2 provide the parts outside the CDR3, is DGGITQSPKYLFRKEGQNVTLSCEQNLNHDAMYWYRQDPGQGLRLIYYSQIVNDFQKGDIAEGYSVSREKKESFPLTVTSAQKNPTAFYLCASEGQNYGYTFGSGTRLTVV.

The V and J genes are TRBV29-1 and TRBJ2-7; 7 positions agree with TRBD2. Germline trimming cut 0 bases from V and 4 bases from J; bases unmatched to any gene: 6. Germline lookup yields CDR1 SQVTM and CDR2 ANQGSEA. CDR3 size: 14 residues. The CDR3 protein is CSVEESPGGYEQYF. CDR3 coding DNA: TGCAGCGTTGAAGAAAGCCCGGGAGGATACGAGCAGTACTTC.